These 21 T cell receptor beta chains were all obtained from the same sample, sequenced in a study of tumor and adjacent non-tumor tissue in lung cancer. Three rounds of nested PCR, following a modified ARM-PCR protocol, produced the TCRbeta library. From the multiplex PCR reads, TCRdb called clonotypes with MiXCR, one entry per CDR3 protein. The sample records some 99,000 distinct CDR3 sequences, roughly three fifths being singletons. This sample's RNA came from whole unsorted tissue. This non-tumor lung sample came from over 3 cm beyond the tumor edge. Material for sequencing was distant non-tumor lung tissue. All receptors derive from a man in his sixties with non-small cell lung cancer.

V usage is TRBV4-3 and J usage is TRBJ2-5; D may be TRBD1 (6 bases). This CDR3 contains 18 residues. V dropped 0 bases and J dropped 3 bases, with 20 bases sitting between them. Germline V gene lookup returns CDR1 LGHNA and CDR2 YSLEER. The CDR3, as DNA: TGCGCCAGCAGCCAAGATCTTGTGGGGGCCAGAAGAAAAGAGACCCAGTACTTC. Translation: CASSQDLVGARRKETQYF.

This clonotype appeared once. This chain uses TRBV11-3 with TRBJ2-7; D is perhaps TRBD1 or TRBD2 (5 bases each). CDR3 length: 18 residues. Trimming cost V 1 base and J 0 bases, with 19 bases left between them. The V gene's germline CDR1 is SGHNT and CDR2 YENEEA. CDR3 nucleotide sequence: TGTGCCAGCAGCTTAGTCAGGGCGGTAGGACTGGACTCCTACGAGCAGTACTTC. This sequence encodes CASSLVRAVGLDSYEQYF.

On this clonotype itself: The junction differs from germline at one of its ends, possibly a read error. This chain connects TRBV6-1 to TRBJ1-5; 7 bases are shared with TRBD1. CDR3 length equals 14 residues. The germline gives CDR1 MNHNS, CDR2 SASEGT. The CDR3 sequence is CANFPGQANQPQHF. In DNA form, the CDR3 reads TGTGCCAACTTTCCCGGACAGGCCAATCAGCCCCAACATTTT.

About this clonotype: A much larger clone differs from this one at a single base, so this may be a read error. The chain recombines TRBV6-2 or TRBV6-3 with TRBJ2-6; D not resolved. From germline, CDR1 is MNHEY and CDR2 SVGEGT. V was cut by 7 bases and J by 0 bases, with 10 bases left in between. CDR3 length: 15 residues. For the CDR3, the DNA is TGTGCCAGCACTTTAAGGATCTCTGGGGCCAACGTCCTGACTTTC. It encodes CASTLRISGANVLTF.

The CDR3 DNA sequence: TGTGCCAGCTCCCCATCGGGGAGGGGGTCCTATGGCTACACCTTC. The encoded protein is CASSPSGRGSYGYTF. The V call is TRBV7-9, the J call TRBJ1-2, with a tentative D call TRBD1 (6 bases). V dropped 8 bases and J dropped 4 bases, with 20 bases sitting between them. From germline, CDR1 is SEHNR and CDR2 FQNEAQ (reference sequence). The CDR3 runs 15 residues. The full variable domain, in which reference TRBV7-9 and TRBJ1-2 provide the parts outside the CDR3, is DTGVSQNPRHKITKRGQNVTFRCDPISEHNRLYWYRQTLGQGPEFLTYFQNEAQLEKSRLLSDRFSAERPKGSFSTLEIQRTEQGDSAMYLCASSPSGRGSYGYTFGSGTRLTVV.

The table lists this clonotype with many counts. The chain links TRBV6-6 to TRBJ1-1; 10 bases fit TRBD1. There are 14 residues in the CDR3. V gave up 5 bases and J gave up 5 bases; unmatched junction bases: 5. Germline CDR1 and CDR2: MNHNY and SVGAGI (reference sequence). The CDR3 nucleotides are TGTGCCAGCAGTACCCTGGGACAGGGGACTGAAGCTTTCTTT. Protein product: CASSTLGQGTEAFF.

The table lists this clonotype with a few counts. This may be a read error, as it is one base from a much larger clone. The conserved phenylalanine or tryptophan normally closing the CDR3 is absent here, so this likely arose from a read error. This rearrangement joins TRBV12-3 or TRBV12-4 to TRBJ1-2; D gene ambiguous. The V end was cut by 1 base, the J end by 4 bases, with 13 bases between. The CDR3 loop spans 15 amino acids. CDR3 protein: CASSLGRGDAYGYTI. DNA of the CDR3: TGTGCCAGCAGTTTAGGTCGCGGGGATGCCTATGGCTACACCATC.

Concerning this clonotype: Mismatch with germline at one junction end may stem from a read error. In DNA, the CDR3 is TGTGTCAGCAGTGAAATGGTCGGAGGGAACACCTGGGAGCTGTTTTTT. Protein: CVSSEMVGGNTWELFF. The genes are TRBV6-1 and TRBJ2-2; possibly TRBD2 for D (6 bases). The germline gives CDR1 MNHNS, CDR2 SASEGT. This CDR3 is 16 amino acids long.

Comment on this clonotype: This may be a read error, as it is one base from a much larger clone. Without the conserved terminal phenylalanine or tryptophan, this CDR3 likely stems from a read error. The V gene is TRBV12-3 or TRBV12-4, the J gene TRBJ2-3, with 7 bases matching TRBD2. V trimming: 7 bases; J trimming: 6 bases; junction bases outside the gene matches: 4. The length of the CDR3 is 12 residues. CDR3 protein: CASTLGGDTQYS. As DNA, the CDR3 is TGTGCCAGCACCCTCGGGGGGGATACGCAGTATTCT.

V usage is TRBV11-1 and J usage is TRBJ1-1; D uncertain. In germline, CDR1 is SGHAT, CDR2 FQDESV (reference sequence). This CDR3 spans 14 amino acids. The CDR3 loop is CVNSLSAGENEAFF. As DNA, the CDR3 is TGTGTCAACAGCTTATCGGCGGGCGAGAATGAAGCTTTCTTT.

This clonotype has ten or more counts. The chain is built from TRBV12-3 or TRBV12-4 and TRBJ2-3, with TRBD1 matching over 7 bases. Trimming took 2 bases from V and 11 from J; bases not matched to a gene: 7. This CDR3 is 13 amino acids long. CDR3 DNA sequence: TGTGCCAGCAGTTTAAGCCGGGACAGTAGGCAGTATTTT. It encodes CASSLSRDSRQYF.

Concerning this clonotype itself: Mismatch with germline at one junction end may stem from a read error. CDR3 sequence: CASSPTGPRSGYEPYF. CDR3 sequence (DNA): TGTGCCAGCAGCCCTACGGGACCTAGATCGGGCTACGAGCCGTACTTC. The rearrangement links TRBV6-5 to TRBJ2-7; D may correspond to TRBD1 or TRBD2 (5 bases each). Germline values: CDR1 MNHEY, CDR2 SVGAGI. CDR3 length: 16 residues.

This clonotype showed up many times. V usage is TRBV6-2 or TRBV6-3 and J usage is TRBJ2-2; TRBD1 might be the D (6 bases). Germline values: CDR1 MNHEY, CDR2 SVGEGT. The CDR3 has 14 amino acids. V shed 6 bases and J shed 1 base, with 9 bases lying between them. CDR3 sequence (DNA): TGTGCCAGCAGACAGGGACGGAACACCGGGGAGCTGTTTTTT. Translating gives CASRQGRNTGELFF.

This clonotype has a count of ten or more. The chain joins TRBV5-4 to TRBJ2-2, with D possibly TRBD1 on 6 matching bases. V dropped 0 bases and J dropped 2 bases, with 11 bases sitting between them. CDR1 and CDR2 from the germline V gene are SGHNT and YYREEE (reference sequence). The CDR3 length is 16 residues. CDR3 loop: CASSLEAGANTGELFF. The DNA for the CDR3 is TGTGCCAGCAGCTTGGAGGCAGGGGCAAACACCGGGGAGCTGTTTTTT. Full variable domain (remainder filled in from reference TRBV5-4 and TRBJ2-2): ETGVTQSPTHLIKTRGQQVTLRCSSQSGHNTVSWYQQALGQGPQFIFQYYREEENGRGNFPPRFSGLQFPNYSSELNVNALELDDSALYLCASSLEAGANTGELFFGEGSRLTVL.

This clonotype was observed at least ten times. This sequence joins TRBV12-5 and TRBJ1-1; D perhaps matches TRBD1 (6 bases). Trimming took off 0 bases at V and 4 bases at J, with 15 bases between the two ends. CDR1 is LGHNT and CDR2 is FRNRAP in the germline V gene. The CDR3 runs 16 residues. This chain's CDR3 is CASGLVMQGRGTEAFF. DNA for the CDR3: TGTGCTAGTGGTTTGGTAATGCAGGGGCGAGGCACTGAAGCTTTCTTT. Full variable domain (rest looked up from reference TRBV12-5 and TRBJ1-1): DARVTQTPRHKVTEMGQEVTMRCQPILGHNTVFWYRQTMMQGLELLAYFRNRAPLDDSGMPKDRFSAEMPDATLATLKIQPSEPRDSAVYFCASGLVMQGRGTEAFFGQGTRLTVV.

For this clonotype: This CDR3 is missing its conserved last phenylalanine or tryptophan, likely due to a read error. The CDR3 reads CASSLDTLSPLHI. DNA for the CDR3: TGTGCCAGCAGCCTGGACACGTTGTCACCCCTCCACATT. The V and J genes are TRBV11-3 and TRBJ1-6; D may be TRBD1 (5 bases). The CDR3 sequence is 13 residues long. Per the germline V gene, CDR1 is SGHNT and CDR2 is YENEEA. Trimming removed 5 bases from V and 10 bases from J, with 12 bases in between.

A note on this clonotype: The junction does not match germline at one end; this may be a read error. This rearrangement joins TRBV6-6 to TRBJ2-5; 9 bases match TRBD1. CDR3 length: 16 residues. The germline CDR1 and CDR2 sequences are MNHNY and SVGAGI (reference sequence). In DNA, the CDR3 is TGTGGCAGCAGTTACTCGACACAGGGGGCTGGGGAGAGCCAGTACTTC. Its protein is CGSSYSTQGAGESQYF.

Notes on this clonotype: A much larger clone is a single base away; this may be a read error. The V gene is TRBV5-1, the J gene TRBJ2-3, with D unresolved. The CDR3 is made up of 14 amino acids. Germline values: CDR1 SGHRS, CDR2 YFSETQ. CDR3 nucleotide sequence: TGCGCCAGCAGCCTTGAATACCACACAGATACGCAGTTTTTT. It yields the protein CASSLEYHTDTQFF.

With regard to this clonotype: One end of the junction is discordant with germline, which a read error may explain. The chain carries TRBV12-3 or TRBV12-4 and TRBJ2-6; tentative D call: TRBD2 (6 bases). The CDR3 consists of 18 residues. The CDR3 DNA follows: TGTGCCAGCAGCCGCTGGAGGGCGGCGCTTTCTAGGGCCAACGTCCTGGCTTTC. Encoded protein: CASSRWRAALSRANVLAF.

As for this clonotype: Its ends do not fully match the called genes, so a read error is possible. The gene calls are TRBV11-3 and TRBJ2-1; tentatively, D is TRBD2 (6 bases). The CDR3 loop spans 14 amino acids. CDR1 SGHNT and CDR2 YENEEA come from the germline V gene. CDR3 DNA sequence: TGTGCCAGCAGATGGACTACTACGTCTTCTGAGCAGCTCTTC. Translation: CASRWTTTSSEQLF.

Of note for this clonotype: A single base separates this from a much larger clone, so it may be a read error. The gene calls are TRBV20-1 and TRBJ2-7; 9 bases align to TRBD2. The CDR3 runs 13 residues. Per germline, CDR1 DFQATT and CDR2 SNEGSKA (reference sequence). CDR3 coding DNA: TGCAATGCTATTTTGCGGGGGGGCTACGAGCAGTACTTC. Amino acids: CNAILRGGYEQYF.